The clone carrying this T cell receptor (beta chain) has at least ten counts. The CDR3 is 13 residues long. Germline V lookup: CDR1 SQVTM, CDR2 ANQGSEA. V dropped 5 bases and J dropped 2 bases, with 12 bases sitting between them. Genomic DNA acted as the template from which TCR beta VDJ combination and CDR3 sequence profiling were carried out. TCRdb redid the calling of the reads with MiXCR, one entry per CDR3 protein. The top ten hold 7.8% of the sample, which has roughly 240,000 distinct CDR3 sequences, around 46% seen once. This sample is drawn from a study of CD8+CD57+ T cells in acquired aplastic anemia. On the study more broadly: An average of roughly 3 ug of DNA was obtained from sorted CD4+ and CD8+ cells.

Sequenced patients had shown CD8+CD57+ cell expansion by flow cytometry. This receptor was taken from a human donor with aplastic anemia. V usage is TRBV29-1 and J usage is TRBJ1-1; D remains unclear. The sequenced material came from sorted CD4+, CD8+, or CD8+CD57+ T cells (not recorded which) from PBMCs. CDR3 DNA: TGCAGCGTTTATGGGCCTGGAAACACTGAAGCTTTCTTT. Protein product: CSVYGPGNTEAFF.